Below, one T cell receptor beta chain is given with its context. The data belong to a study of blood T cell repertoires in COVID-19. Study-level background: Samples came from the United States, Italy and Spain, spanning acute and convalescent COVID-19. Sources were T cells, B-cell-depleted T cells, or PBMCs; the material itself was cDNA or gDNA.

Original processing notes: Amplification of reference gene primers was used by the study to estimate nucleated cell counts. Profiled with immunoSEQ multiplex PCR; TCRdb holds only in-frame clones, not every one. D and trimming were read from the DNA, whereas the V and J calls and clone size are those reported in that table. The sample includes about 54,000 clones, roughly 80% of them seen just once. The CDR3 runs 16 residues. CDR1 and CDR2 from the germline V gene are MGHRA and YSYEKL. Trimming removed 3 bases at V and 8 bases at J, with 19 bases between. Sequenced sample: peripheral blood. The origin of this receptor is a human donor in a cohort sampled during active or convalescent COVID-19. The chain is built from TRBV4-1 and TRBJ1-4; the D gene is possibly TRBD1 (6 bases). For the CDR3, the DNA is TGCGCCAGCAGCCAGGGAAGGGGGGGCGGAGTGGAAAAACTGTTTTTT. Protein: CASSQGRGGGVEKLFF.